Listed below are T cell receptor beta chains from one sample, sequenced in a study of blood T cell repertoires in COVID-19. Sequencing was performed with immunoSEQ multiplex PCR; in TCRdb, only in-frame clones are kept and a portion is missing. The sample includes about 320,000 clones, approximately 90% of them seen just once. The sample comprised peripheral blood. The receptor source for this set is a woman aged 25 to 39 with COVID-19, enrolled during active disease. CDR3s include the opening cysteine and the closing phenylalanine or tryptophan. The order of the fields is CDR3 protein, CDR3 DNA, clone size, D gene, V gene, J gene, CDR3 length. The D gene is left open where the match is weak. Only part of the rows carry a size: once, few, many, or a class if the clone is expanded.

cdr3_aa: CSVEGGNQETQYF; cdr3_nt: TGCAGCGTTGAAGGAGGGAACCAAGAGACCCAGTACTTC; clone_size: -; d_call: -; v_call: TRBV29-1; j_call: TRBJ2-5; cdr3_length: 13
cdr3_aa: CASTTETYRVPNTEAFF; cdr3_nt: TGTGCCAGCACCACAGAAACCTACAGGGTCCCGAACACTGAAGCTTTCTTT; clone_size: -; d_call: -; v_call: TRBV5-6; j_call: TRBJ1-1; cdr3_length: 17
cdr3_aa: CASSDIMGQNYGYTF; cdr3_nt: TGTGCCAGCAGTGATATTATGGGACAAAACTATGGCTACACCTTC; clone_size: -; d_call: -; v_call: TRBV6-1; j_call: TRBJ1-2; cdr3_length: 15
cdr3_aa: CASKGQSYNEQFF; cdr3_nt: TGTGCCAGCAAAGGACAGTCCTACAATGAGCAGTTCTTC; clone_size: -; d_call: -; v_call: TRBV27; j_call: TRBJ2-1; cdr3_length: 13
cdr3_aa: CASSPGTGSSEAFF; cdr3_nt: TGTGCCAGCAGTCCCGGGACAGGCTCGTCTGAAGCTTTCTTT; clone_size: -; d_call: TRBD1; v_call: TRBV3-1/TRBV3-2; j_call: TRBJ1-1; cdr3_length: 14
cdr3_aa: CASSPSTGNYGYTF; cdr3_nt: TGTGCCAGCAGCCCTAGTACCGGGAACTATGGCTACACCTTC; clone_size: -; d_call: -; v_call: TRBV11-3; j_call: TRBJ1-2; cdr3_length: 14
cdr3_aa: CASSQPGQTPYGYTF; cdr3_nt: TGCGCCAGCAGCCAGCCGGGACAGACCCCCTATGGCTACACCTTC; clone_size: once; d_call: TRBD1; v_call: TRBV4-1; j_call: TRBJ1-2; cdr3_length: 15
cdr3_aa: CASSPGGLAGARGGYF; cdr3_nt: TGTGCCAGCAGCCCCGGCGGACTAGCGGGGGCCCGGGGGGGGTACTTC; clone_size: -; d_call: TRBD2; v_call: TRBV7-8; j_call: TRBJ2-5; cdr3_length: 16
cdr3_aa: CASSLWRGELFF; cdr3_nt: TGTGCCAGCAGCTTGTGGCGGGGAGAGCTGTTTTTT; clone_size: -; d_call: -; v_call: TRBV5-6; j_call: TRBJ2-2; cdr3_length: 12
cdr3_aa: CASNSVDTEAFF; cdr3_nt: TGTGCCAGCAATTCGGTGGACACTGAAGCTTTCTTT; clone_size: once; d_call: -; v_call: TRBV7-9; j_call: TRBJ1-1; cdr3_length: 12
cdr3_aa: CASSRMWGGRTDTQYF; cdr3_nt: TGTGCCAGCAGCCGGATGTGGGGCGGACGCACAGATACGCAGTATTTT; clone_size: -; d_call: -; v_call: TRBV7-9; j_call: TRBJ2-3; cdr3_length: 16
cdr3_aa: CASSEGTGYEAFF; cdr3_nt: TGTGCCAGCAGTGAGGGGACAGGGTATGAAGCTTTCTTT; clone_size: -; d_call: TRBD1; v_call: TRBV6-1; j_call: TRBJ1-1; cdr3_length: 13
cdr3_aa: CASSAAMEAFF; cdr3_nt: TGTGCCAGCAGCGCGGCGATGGAAGCTTTCTTT; clone_size: many; d_call: -; v_call: TRBV2; j_call: TRBJ1-1; cdr3_length: 11
cdr3_aa: CASRGEGEPYGYTF; cdr3_nt: TGTGCCAGCAGAGGGGAGGGAGAACCCTATGGCTACACCTTC; clone_size: -; d_call: -; v_call: TRBV2; j_call: TRBJ1-2; cdr3_length: 14
cdr3_aa: CASSKRTSGGDTQYF; cdr3_nt: TGTGCCAGCAGCAAACGGACTAGCGGGGGAGATACGCAGTATTTT; clone_size: -; d_call: -; v_call: TRBV21-1; j_call: TRBJ2-3; cdr3_length: 15
cdr3_aa: CASSPLGAQETQYF; cdr3_nt: TGTGCCAGCAGCCCGTTAGGGGCACAAGAGACCCAGTACTTC; clone_size: -; d_call: -; v_call: TRBV14; j_call: TRBJ2-5; cdr3_length: 14
cdr3_aa: CASSDLALAVENEQFF; cdr3_nt: TGTGCCAGCAGTGACCTCGCCCTAGCGGTAGAGAATGAGCAGTTCTTC; clone_size: -; d_call: TRBD2; v_call: TRBV6-1; j_call: TRBJ2-1; cdr3_length: 16
cdr3_aa: CASSRPGESSYNEQFF; cdr3_nt: TGTGCCAGCAGTCGCCCGGGGGAGAGCTCCTACAATGAGCAGTTCTTC; clone_size: -; d_call: -; v_call: TRBV6-6; j_call: TRBJ2-1; cdr3_length: 16
cdr3_aa: CASSRDSFQETQYF; cdr3_nt: TGCGCCAGCAGCCGGGACAGCTTCCAAGAGACCCAGTACTTC; clone_size: -; d_call: TRBD1; v_call: TRBV10-1; j_call: TRBJ2-5; cdr3_length: 14
cdr3_aa: CASSLESGGEAFF; cdr3_nt: TGTGCCAGCAGCTTGGAGTCAGGGGGCGAAGCTTTCTTT; clone_size: once; d_call: TRBD1; v_call: TRBV5-4; j_call: TRBJ1-1; cdr3_length: 13
cdr3_aa: CATSRDLRETQYF; cdr3_nt: TGTGCCACCAGCAGAGATCTGCGAGAGACCCAGTACTTC; clone_size: -; d_call: -; v_call: TRBV15; j_call: TRBJ2-5; cdr3_length: 13
cdr3_aa: CASSVGETEAFF; cdr3_nt: TGTGCCAGCAGCGTGGGCGAGACTGAAGCTTTCTTT; clone_size: -; d_call: -; v_call: TRBV9; j_call: TRBJ1-1; cdr3_length: 12
cdr3_aa: CASSGTGKKWVPENTIYF; cdr3_nt: TGTGCCAGCAGTGGGACAGGGAAGAAGTGGGTTCCGGAAAACACCATATATTTT; clone_size: -; d_call: TRBD1; v_call: TRBV6-1; j_call: TRBJ1-3; cdr3_length: 18
cdr3_aa: CASSLAGGPNTGELFF; cdr3_nt: TGTGCCAGTAGCTTAGCGGGGGGGCCGAACACCGGGGAGCTGTTTTTT; clone_size: once; d_call: TRBD2; v_call: TRBV19; j_call: TRBJ2-2; cdr3_length: 16
cdr3_aa: CASNSGTGKAKNIQYF; cdr3_nt: TGTGCCAGCAACTCCGGGACAGGGAAAGCCAAAAACATTCAGTACTTC; clone_size: -; d_call: TRBD1; v_call: TRBV2; j_call: TRBJ2-4; cdr3_length: 16
cdr3_aa: CASTPGQGLSGNTIYF; cdr3_nt: TGTGCCAGCACACCCGGGCAGGGCCTCTCTGGAAACACCATATATTTT; clone_size: -; d_call: -; v_call: TRBV9; j_call: TRBJ1-3; cdr3_length: 16
cdr3_aa: CASSSTGGGSPLHF; cdr3_nt: TGTGCCAGCAGCTCGACAGGGGGAGGTTCACCCCTCCACTTT; clone_size: -; d_call: TRBD1; v_call: TRBV7-3; j_call: TRBJ1-6; cdr3_length: 14
cdr3_aa: CASSFWTGANYGYTF; cdr3_nt: TGTGCCAGCAGCTTTTGGACAGGAGCTAACTATGGCTACACCTTC; clone_size: -; d_call: TRBD1; v_call: TRBV6-5; j_call: TRBJ1-2; cdr3_length: 15
cdr3_aa: CSASGLAGDTGELFF; cdr3_nt: TGCAGTGCTAGTGGGCTAGCGGGTGACACCGGGGAGCTGTTTTTT; clone_size: -; d_call: TRBD2; v_call: TRBV20-1; j_call: TRBJ2-2; cdr3_length: 15
cdr3_aa: CASRGTSGGNTQYF; cdr3_nt: TGTGCCAGCAGGGGGACTAGCGGAGGGAATACGCAGTATTTT; clone_size: -; d_call: TRBD2; v_call: TRBV6-5; j_call: TRBJ2-3; cdr3_length: 14
cdr3_aa: CASSVGGGNQPQHF; cdr3_nt: TGTGCCAGCAGCGTTGGGGGGGGAAATCAGCCCCAGCATTTT; clone_size: -; d_call: -; v_call: TRBV9; j_call: TRBJ1-5; cdr3_length: 14
cdr3_aa: CASSQAVLGGNTGELFF; cdr3_nt: TGCGCCAGCAGCCAAGCGGTCCTCGGGGGGAACACCGGGGAGCTGTTTTTT; clone_size: -; d_call: -; v_call: TRBV4-1; j_call: TRBJ2-2; cdr3_length: 17
cdr3_aa: CASSPPWRGNSYEQYF; cdr3_nt: TGTGCCAGCAGCCCCCCCTGGCGGGGGAACTCCTACGAGCAGTACTTC; clone_size: -; d_call: TRBD2; v_call: TRBV3-1/TRBV3-2; j_call: TRBJ2-7; cdr3_length: 16
cdr3_aa: CASSVTANTGELFF; cdr3_nt: TGTGCCAGTTCCGTTACAGCGAACACCGGGGAGCTGTTTTTT; clone_size: -; d_call: -; v_call: TRBV19; j_call: TRBJ2-2; cdr3_length: 14
cdr3_aa: CASSFGTGGSDQPQHF; cdr3_nt: TGTGCCAGCAGCTTTGGGACAGGGGGGTCGGATCAGCCCCAGCATTTT; clone_size: -; d_call: TRBD1; v_call: TRBV7-6; j_call: TRBJ1-5; cdr3_length: 16
cdr3_aa: CASSMHQGAKGEQFF; cdr3_nt: TGTGCCAGTAGTATGCACCAGGGGGCAAAGGGTGAGCAGTTCTTC; clone_size: -; d_call: TRBD1; v_call: TRBV19; j_call: TRBJ2-1; cdr3_length: 15
cdr3_aa: CASSLVRGRMSTDTQYF; cdr3_nt: TGTGCCAGCAGCTTAGTCAGGGGGCGAATGAGCACAGATACGCAGTATTTT; clone_size: once; d_call: TRBD1; v_call: TRBV7-2; j_call: TRBJ2-3; cdr3_length: 17
cdr3_aa: CASSEFRSGGSQETQYF; cdr3_nt: TGTGCCAGCAGTGAATTCAGGAGCGGGGGGTCTCAAGAGACCCAGTACTTC; clone_size: -; d_call: TRBD2; v_call: TRBV25-1; j_call: TRBJ2-5; cdr3_length: 17
cdr3_aa: CASSQGGSTEAFF; cdr3_nt: TGTGCCAGCAGCCAAGGGGGAAGCACTGAAGCTTTCTTT; clone_size: once; d_call: -; v_call: TRBV9; j_call: TRBJ1-1; cdr3_length: 13